This entry describes one T cell receptor (beta chain). This specimen belongs to a study of cytomegalovirus exposure and HLA in healthy donors. CDR3 length: 13 residues. From germline, CDR1 is SGHKS and CDR2 YYEKEE (reference sequence). V dropped 0 bases and J dropped 6 bases, with 7 bases sitting between them. PCR used 60 Vbeta primers and 13 Jbeta primers. TCRdb's table, derived via immunoSEQ multiplex PCR, lists solely in-frame clones and lacks some. The sample records 110,000 to 150,000 clones, roughly 80% being singletons. Sequences were obtained from PBMCs. The V call is TRBV5-5, the J call TRBJ1-5; D gene ambiguous. The receptor was derived from a female donor in good health and CMV-seronegative. The CDR3 bases are TGTGCCAGCAGCTTGGTCCAATCTCAGCCCCAGCATTTT. Its protein product is CASSLVQSQPQHF. The full variable domain, its missing parts supplied by reference TRBV5-5 and TRBJ1-5, is DAGVTQSPTHLIKTRGQQVTLRCSPISGHKSVSWYQQVLGQGPQFIFQYYEKEERGRGNFPDRFSARQFPNYSSELNVNALLLGDSALYLCASSLVQSQPQHFGDGTRLSIL.